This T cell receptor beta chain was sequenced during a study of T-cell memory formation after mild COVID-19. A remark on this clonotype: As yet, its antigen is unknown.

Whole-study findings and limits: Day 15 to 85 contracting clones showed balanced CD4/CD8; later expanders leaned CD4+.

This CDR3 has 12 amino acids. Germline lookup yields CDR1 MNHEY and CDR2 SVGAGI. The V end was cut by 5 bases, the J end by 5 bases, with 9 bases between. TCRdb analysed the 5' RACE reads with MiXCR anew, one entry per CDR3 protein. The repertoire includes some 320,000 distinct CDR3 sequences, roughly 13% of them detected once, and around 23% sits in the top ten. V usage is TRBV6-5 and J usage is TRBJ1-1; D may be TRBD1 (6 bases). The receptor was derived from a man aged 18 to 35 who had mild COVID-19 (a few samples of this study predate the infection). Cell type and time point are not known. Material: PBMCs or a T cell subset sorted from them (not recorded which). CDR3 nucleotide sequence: TGTGCCAGCAGTAAGGACAGAACTGAAGCTTTCTTT. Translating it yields CASSKDRTEAFF.